This entry features one TCR beta chain sequence. Germline lookup yields CDR1 MNHEY and CDR2 SVGAGI. CDR3 length: 14 residues. The V and J ends lost 0 bases and 3 bases respectively, with 7 bases between them. The sample comes from a study of T cells in Graves' hyperthyroidism and ophthalmopathy. Using RNA transcripts as the source, TCR beta CDR3 regions were amplified. RT-PCR in the first round (using the HTBI primer set) targeted the TCR CDR3. TCRdb re-called the multiplex PCR reads through MiXCR, storing one row per CDR3 protein. The sample has some 510,000 distinct CDR3 sequences, around 20% seen once; the top ten hold around a quarter.

The receptor comes from a man aged 18 to 29 with Graves' hyperthyroidism. Sequencing was done on a sample of blood. The chain combines TRBV6-5 with TRBJ2-3; weak D call: TRBD2 (5 bases). The CDR3 DNA reads as TGTGCCAGCAGTTACTCGAGGGTTACAGATACGCAGTATTTT. Amino acids: CASSYSRVTDTQYF.